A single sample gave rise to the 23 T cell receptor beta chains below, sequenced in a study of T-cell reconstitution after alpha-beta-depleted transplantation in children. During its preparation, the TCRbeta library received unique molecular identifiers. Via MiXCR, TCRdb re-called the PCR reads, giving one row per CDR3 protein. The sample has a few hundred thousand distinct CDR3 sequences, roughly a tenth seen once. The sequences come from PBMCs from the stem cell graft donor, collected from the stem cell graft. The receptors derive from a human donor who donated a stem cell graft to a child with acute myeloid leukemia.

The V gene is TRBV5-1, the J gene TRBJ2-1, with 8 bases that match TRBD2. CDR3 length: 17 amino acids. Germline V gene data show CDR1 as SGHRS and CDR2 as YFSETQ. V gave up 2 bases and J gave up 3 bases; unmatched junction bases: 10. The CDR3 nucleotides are TGCGCCAGCAGCTTCTTCGGACTAGCCGATATCTACAATGAGCAGTTCTTC. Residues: CASSFFGLADIYNEQFF.

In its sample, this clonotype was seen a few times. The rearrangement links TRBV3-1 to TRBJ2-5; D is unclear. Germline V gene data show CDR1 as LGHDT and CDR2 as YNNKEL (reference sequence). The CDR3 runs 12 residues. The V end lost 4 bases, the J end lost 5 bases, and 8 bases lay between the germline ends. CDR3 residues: CASSPWAETQYF. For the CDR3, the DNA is TGTGCCAGCAGCCCATGGGCGGAGACCCAGTACTTC.

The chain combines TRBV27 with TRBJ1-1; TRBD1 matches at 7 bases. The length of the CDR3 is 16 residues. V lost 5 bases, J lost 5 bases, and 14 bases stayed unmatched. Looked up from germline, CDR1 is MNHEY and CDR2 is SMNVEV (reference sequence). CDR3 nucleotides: TGTGCCAGCAGTCTACTAAGGACAGGCGGGGGGACTGAAGCTTTCTTT. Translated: CASSLLRTGGGTEAFF.

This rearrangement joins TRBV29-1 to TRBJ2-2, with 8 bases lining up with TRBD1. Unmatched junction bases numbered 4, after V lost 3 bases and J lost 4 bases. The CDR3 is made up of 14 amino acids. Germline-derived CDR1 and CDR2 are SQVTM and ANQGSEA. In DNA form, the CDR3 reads TGCAGCGTTGATAGCAGGGGGCCCACCGGGGAGCTGTTTTTT. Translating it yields CSVDSRGPTGELFF.

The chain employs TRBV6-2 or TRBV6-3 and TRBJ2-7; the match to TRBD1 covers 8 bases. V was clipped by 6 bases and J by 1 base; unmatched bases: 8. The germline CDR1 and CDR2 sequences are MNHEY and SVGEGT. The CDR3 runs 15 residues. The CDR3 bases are TGTGCCAGCAGCTTGGACAGGGCGCCATCCTACGAGCAGTACTTC. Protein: CASSLDRAPSYEQYF.

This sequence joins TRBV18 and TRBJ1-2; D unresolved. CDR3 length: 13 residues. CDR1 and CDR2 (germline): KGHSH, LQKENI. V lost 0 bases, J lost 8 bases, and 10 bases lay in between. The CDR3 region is CASSPPWGLGYTF. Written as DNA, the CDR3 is TGTGCCAGCTCACCACCTTGGGGTTTAGGCTACACCTTC.

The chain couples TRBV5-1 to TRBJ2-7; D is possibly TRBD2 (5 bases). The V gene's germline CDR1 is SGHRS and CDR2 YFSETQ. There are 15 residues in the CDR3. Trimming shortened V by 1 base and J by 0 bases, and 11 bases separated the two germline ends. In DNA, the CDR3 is TGCGCCAGCAGCTTGCGTCCCGAGGGCTCCTACGAGCAGTACGTC. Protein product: CASSLRPEGSYEQYV.

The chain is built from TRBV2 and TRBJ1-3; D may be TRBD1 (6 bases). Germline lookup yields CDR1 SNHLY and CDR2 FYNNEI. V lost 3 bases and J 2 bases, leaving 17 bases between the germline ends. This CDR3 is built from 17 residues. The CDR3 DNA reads TGTGCCAGCAGTGACCCATCGAGGGGGAGGGCTGGAAACACCATATATTTT. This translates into CASSDPSRGRAGNTIYF.

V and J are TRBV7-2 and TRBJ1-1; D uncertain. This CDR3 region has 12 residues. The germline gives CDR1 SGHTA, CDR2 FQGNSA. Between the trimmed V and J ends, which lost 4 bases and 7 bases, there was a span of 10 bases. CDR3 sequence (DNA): TGTGCCAGCAGCTCGACCGGGCGTGAAGCTTTCTTT. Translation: CASSSTGREAFF.

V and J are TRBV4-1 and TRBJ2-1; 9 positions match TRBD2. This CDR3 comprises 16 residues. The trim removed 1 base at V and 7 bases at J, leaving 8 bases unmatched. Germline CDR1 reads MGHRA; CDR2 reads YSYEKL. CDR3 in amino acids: CASSQVGLAGRNEQFF. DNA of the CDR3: TGCGCCAGCAGCCAAGTTGGGCTAGCGGGGCGTAATGAGCAGTTCTTC.

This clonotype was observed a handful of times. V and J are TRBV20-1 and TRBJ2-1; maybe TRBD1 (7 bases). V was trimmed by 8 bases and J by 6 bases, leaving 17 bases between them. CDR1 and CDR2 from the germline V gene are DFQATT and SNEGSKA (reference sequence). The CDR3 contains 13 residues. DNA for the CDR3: TGCAGTTTAACAGGGGTCGGGGGCAATGAGCAGTTCTTC. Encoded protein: CSLTGVGGNEQFF.

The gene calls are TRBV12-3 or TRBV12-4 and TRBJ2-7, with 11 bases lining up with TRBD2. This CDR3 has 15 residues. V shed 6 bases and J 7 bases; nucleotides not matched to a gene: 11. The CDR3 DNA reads TGTGCCAGCAGCGAAACTAGCGGGGGACGAAGGGAGCAGTACGTC. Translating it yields CASSETSGGRREQYV.

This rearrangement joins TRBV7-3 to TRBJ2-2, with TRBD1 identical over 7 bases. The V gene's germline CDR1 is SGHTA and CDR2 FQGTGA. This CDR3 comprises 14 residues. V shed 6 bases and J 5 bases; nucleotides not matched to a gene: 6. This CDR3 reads CASRHRGGTGELFF. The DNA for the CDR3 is TGTGCCAGCAGACACAGGGGCGGGACCGGGGAGCTGTTTTTT.

This chain's CDR3 is CSVVVGSSYNSPLHF. As DNA, the CDR3 is TGCAGCGTTGTAGTTGGGAGCTCCTATAATTCACCCCTCCACTTT. The chain uses TRBV29-1 and TRBJ1-6; D call uncertain. V lost 4 bases and J 0 bases, leaving 10 bases between the germline ends. CDR3 length: 15 amino acids. CDR1 is SQVTM, CDR2 ANQGSEA, per germline.

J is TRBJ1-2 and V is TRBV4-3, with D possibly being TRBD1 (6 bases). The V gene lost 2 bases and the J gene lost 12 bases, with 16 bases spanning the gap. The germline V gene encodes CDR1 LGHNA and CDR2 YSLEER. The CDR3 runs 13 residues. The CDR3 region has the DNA TGCGCCAGCAGCCAAACCGGGACACCTGGACACACCTTC. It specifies CASSQTGTPGHTF.

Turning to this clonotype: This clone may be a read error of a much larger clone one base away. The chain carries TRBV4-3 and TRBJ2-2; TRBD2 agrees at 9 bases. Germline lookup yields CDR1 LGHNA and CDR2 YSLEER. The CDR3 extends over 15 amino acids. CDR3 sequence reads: CASSRTSANTGEPFF. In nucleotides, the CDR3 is TGCGCCAGCAGCCGGACTAGCGCGAACACCGGGGAGCCGTTTTTT.

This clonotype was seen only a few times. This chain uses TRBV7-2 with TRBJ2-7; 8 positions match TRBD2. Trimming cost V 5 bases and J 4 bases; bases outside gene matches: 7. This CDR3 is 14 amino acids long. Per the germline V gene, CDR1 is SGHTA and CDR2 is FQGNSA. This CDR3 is CASSRSGSRYEQYF. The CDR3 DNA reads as TGTGCCAGCAGCCGGAGCGGGAGTAGGTACGAGCAGTACTTC.

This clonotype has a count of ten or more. Here the CDR3 reads CAIKGTGGAETQYF. The CDR3 coding sequence is TGTGCCATCAAGGGGACAGGGGGCGCGGAGACCCAGTACTTC. The rearrangement links TRBV10-3 to TRBJ2-5; 12 bases line up with TRBD1. The V and J ends lost 7 bases and 5 bases, in that order; junction bases with no gene match: 5. Looked up from germline, CDR1 is ENHRY and CDR2 is SYGVKD. The CDR3 consists of 14 residues.

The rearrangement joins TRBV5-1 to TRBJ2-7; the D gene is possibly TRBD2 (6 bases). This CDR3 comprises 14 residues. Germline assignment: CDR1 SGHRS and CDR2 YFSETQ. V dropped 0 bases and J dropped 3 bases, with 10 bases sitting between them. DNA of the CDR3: TGCGCCAGCAGCTTGGTATCGGGAGACTACGAGCAGTACTTC. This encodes CASSLVSGDYEQYF.

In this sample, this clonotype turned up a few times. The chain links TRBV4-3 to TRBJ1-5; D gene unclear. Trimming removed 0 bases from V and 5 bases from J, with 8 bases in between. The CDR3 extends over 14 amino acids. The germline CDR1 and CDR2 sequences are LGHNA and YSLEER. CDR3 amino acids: CASSQERFYQPQHF. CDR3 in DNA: TGCGCCAGCAGCCAAGAGCGGTTCTATCAGCCCCAGCATTTT.

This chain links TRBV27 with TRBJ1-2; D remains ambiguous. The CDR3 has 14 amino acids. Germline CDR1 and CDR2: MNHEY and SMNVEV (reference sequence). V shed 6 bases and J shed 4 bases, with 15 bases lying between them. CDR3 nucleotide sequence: TGTGCCAGCAGCCGGGCCCAAGAAGGCTATGGCTACACCTTC. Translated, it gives CASSRAQEGYGYTF.

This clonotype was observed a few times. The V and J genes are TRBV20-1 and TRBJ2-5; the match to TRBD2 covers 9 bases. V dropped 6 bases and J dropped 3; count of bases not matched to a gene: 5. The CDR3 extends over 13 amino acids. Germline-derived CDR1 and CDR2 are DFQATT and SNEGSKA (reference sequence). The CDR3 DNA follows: TGCAGTGCCCCCTTAGCGGGAGAAGAGACCCAGTACTTC. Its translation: CSAPLAGEETQYF.

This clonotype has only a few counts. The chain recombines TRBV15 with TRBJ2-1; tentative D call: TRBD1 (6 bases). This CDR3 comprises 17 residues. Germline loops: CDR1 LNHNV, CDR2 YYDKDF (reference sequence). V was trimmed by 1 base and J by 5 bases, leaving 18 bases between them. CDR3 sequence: CATSRVGQGPKNNEQFF. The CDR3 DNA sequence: TGTGCCACCAGCAGAGTGGGGCAGGGGCCGAAGAACAATGAGCAGTTCTTC.